The clone carrying this T cell receptor (beta chain) showed up just a few times. Its antigen is not known. Profiling relied on immunoSEQ multiplex PCR, and the TCRdb table lists in-frame clones only, not all of them. The sample has tens of thousands of clones, roughly 87% seen once; the top ten hold roughly 1.3%. The sample belongs to a study of OX40 agonist ivuxolimab in advanced cancers. Looking at the study overall: Ivuxolimab was delivered to patients intravenously every 2 weeks at doses spanning 0.01 to 10 mg/kg. The study's findings and limits: Antigen specificity of clonally expanded peripheral T cells was not established. CD4+ and CD8+ T cells in blood underwent clonal expansion by week 6 at 0.1 to 3.0 mg/kg.

V lost 5 bases and J lost 4; bases outside the gene matches: 8. Germline V gives CDR1 ENHRY, CDR2 SYGVKD. The CDR3 has 14 amino acids. The TCR comes from an adult with an advanced solid tumor such as melanoma, head and neck, liver or kidney cancer. The sequencing used CD4+ or CD8+ T cells sorted from blood, collected in a trial of the OX40 agonist ivuxolimab. The rearrangement uses TRBV10-3 and TRBJ2-7; the match to TRBD1 covers 7 bases. CDR3 nucleotide sequence: TGTGCCATCAGTCTGGGGACAGAAGCGTACGAGCAGTACTTC. It specifies CAISLGTEAYEQYF.